Following are 26 T cell receptor beta chains from one sample sequenced in a study of T cells after yellow fever vaccination. A single record per CDR3 protein comes from TCRdb applying MiXCR to the 5' RACE reads. The table lists about 160,000 distinct CDR3 sequences, roughly 9% of them singletons, with roughly a third in the top ten. The sample was CD8+ T cells sorted from PBMCs, taken 45 days after the yellow fever booster vaccination. The receptors derive from a man aged 18 to 30 who received the YFV17D yellow fever vaccine.

V and J are TRBV6-5 and TRBJ2-6; no reliable D call. This CDR3 contains 18 residues. The V gene lost 0 bases and the J gene lost 0 bases, with 12 bases spanning the gap. Per germline, CDR1 MNHEY and CDR2 SVGAGI. The CDR3 region has the DNA TGTGCCAGCAGTTACTCGGAGACTGCATACTCTGGGGCCAACGTCCTGACTTTC. Translation: CASSYSETAYSGANVLTF.

This clonotype was seen at least ten times. V is TRBV9 and J is TRBJ1-1; 9 bases agree with TRBD1. The CDR3 runs 15 residues. V was pared by 3 bases and J by 8 bases, with 11 bases of the junction left unmatched. CDR1 is SGDLS, CDR2 YYNGEE, per germline. CDR3 loop: CASSEPPGTGSEAFF. The DNA of the CDR3 is TGTGCCAGCAGCGAACCCCCCGGGACAGGGTCGGAAGCTTTCTTT.

The chain is built from TRBV4-3 and TRBJ2-5, with TRBD2 matching over 7 bases. V lost 8 bases to trimming and J lost 1 base; unmatched junction nucleotides: 10. Germline CDR1 is LGHNA and CDR2 is YSLEER. The CDR3 consists of 15 residues. CDR3 in DNA: TGCGCCAGCGGACGGGGGGTTGGTGGCCAAGAGACCCAGTACTTC. Protein sequence: CASGRGVGGQETQYF.

The table lists this clonotype with many counts. V usage is TRBV20-1 and J usage is TRBJ2-3; TRBD2 matches 7 bases. Per germline, CDR1 DFQATT and CDR2 SNEGSKA (reference sequence). This CDR3 has 12 residues. The J segment lost 3 bases and the V segment lost 3 bases, leaving 0 bases of the junction unmatched. In nucleotides, the CDR3 is TGCAGTGCTAGCGGGGGGACAGATACGCAGTATTTT. Its protein product is CSASGGTDTQYF.

This clonotype appeared many times. This chain uses TRBV7-9 with TRBJ2-1; 8 bases are a match to TRBD1. The CDR3 runs 14 residues. Germline assignment: CDR1 SEHNR and CDR2 FQNEAQ (reference sequence). V was pared by 5 bases and J by 7 bases, with 7 bases of the junction left unmatched. Here the CDR3 DNA reads TGTGCCAGCAGCCTCTCAGGGGGCGGGAATGAGCAGTTCTTC. Its protein product is CASSLSGGGNEQFF. The whole variable domain, filled in from reference TRBV7-9 and TRBJ2-1, reads DTGVSQNPRHKITKRGQNVTFRCDPISEHNRLYWYRQTLGQGPEFLTYFQNEAQLEKSRLLSDRFSAERPKGSFSTLEIQRTEQGDSAMYLCASSLSGGGNEQFFGPGTRLTVL.

CDR3 region: CASSSGTGPGKLFF. The CDR3 region has the DNA TGTGCCAGCAGTTCCGGGACAGGGCCAGGAAAACTGTTTTTT. The rearrangement links TRBV27 to TRBJ1-4, with 9 nucleotides matching TRBD1. V dropped 4 bases and J dropped 10; count of bases not matched to a gene: 7. The germline V gene has CDR1 MNHEY and CDR2 SMNVEV (reference sequence). The CDR3 runs to 14 residues.

This clonotype was found a few times. The genes are TRBV6-5 and TRBJ2-3; 8 bases fit TRBD2. The CDR3 loop spans 15 amino acids. Germline trimming cut 0 bases from V and 3 bases from J; bases unmatched to any gene: 2. Germline loops: CDR1 MNHEY, CDR2 SVGAGI. The CDR3: CASSYSSGGTDTQYF. The DNA of the CDR3 is TGTGCCAGCAGTTACTCCTCGGGGGGGACAGATACGCAGTATTTT.

This clonotype was detected only a few times. V gene TRBV6-6 combines with J gene TRBJ2-3, with 11 positions matching TRBD2. Trimming removed 7 bases from V and 2 bases from J; junction bases left unmatched: 8. The germline CDR1 and CDR2 sequences are MNHNY and SVGAGI (reference sequence). The CDR3 length is 16 residues. CDR3 in DNA: TGTGCCAGCATTCAACCGGGACTAGCGGACACAGATACGCAGTATTTT. It codes for CASIQPGLADTDTQYF.

This clonotype occurred many times. The chain uses TRBV7-9 and TRBJ2-1; D gene ambiguous. V lost 5 bases and J lost 6, with 8 bases in between. This CDR3 comprises 12 residues. From germline, CDR1 is SEHNR and CDR2 FQNEAQ (reference sequence). This CDR3 reads CASSKGGNEQFF. CDR3 DNA sequence: TGTGCCAGCAGCAAGGGTGGCAATGAGCAGTTCTTC.

This clonotype appeared many times. The rearrangement links TRBV2 to TRBJ2-3, with 10 positions matching TRBD2. Germline V lookup: CDR1 SNHLY, CDR2 FYNNEI. V lost 0 bases and J lost 3; bases outside the gene matches: 12. CDR3 size: 19 residues. This chain's CDR3 is CASSEAGLHELAGTDTQYF. CDR3 sequence (DNA): TGTGCCAGCAGTGAAGCCGGCCTCCACGAACTAGCGGGGACAGATACGCAGTATTTT.

This clonotype was counted between two and nine times. The genes are TRBV4-2 and TRBJ2-1; 11 bases align to TRBD2. The germline V gene encodes CDR1 LGHNA and CDR2 YNFKEQ. V was pared by 3 bases and J by 3 bases, with 4 bases of the junction left unmatched. The length of the CDR3 is 16 residues. The CDR3 protein is CASSQLTSGNYNEQFF. The CDR3 DNA follows: TGTGCCAGCAGCCAGTTGACTAGCGGGAACTACAATGAGCAGTTCTTC.

In this sample, this clonotype turned up a few times. V and J are TRBV7-8 and TRBJ2-5; D may be TRBD2 (6 bases). Germline values: CDR1 SGHVS, CDR2 FQNEAQ. V was shortened by 4 bases and J by 5 bases, with 20 bases between the two germline ends. This CDR3 comprises 16 residues. In nucleotides, the CDR3 is TGTGCCAGCAGCTCCCTAAGGGGTAGCGGCACCGAGACCCAGTACTTC. This sequence encodes CASSSLRGSGTETQYF.

The chain combines TRBV7-9 with TRBJ2-7; 8 nucleotides align to TRBD1. The germline CDR1 and CDR2 sequences are SEHNR and FQNEAQ (reference sequence). This CDR3 region has 16 residues. V was clipped by 5 bases and J by 6 bases; unmatched bases: 15. CDR3 residues: CASSPVEQGGRGEQYF. CDR3 coding DNA: TGTGCCAGCAGCCCGGTCGAACAGGGGGGACGGGGCGAGCAGTACTTC.

The chain has TRBV6-6 and TRBJ2-7, with 9 bases lining up with TRBD1. The CDR3 has 15 amino acids. The junction had 9 bases not matched to a gene; V was cut back by 6 bases and J by 3 bases. From germline, CDR1 is MNHNY and CDR2 SVGAGI (reference sequence). CDR3 nucleotides: TGTGCCAGCAGCCTAATGGGGACAGGGATCTACGAGCAGTACTTC. It codes for CASSLMGTGIYEQYF.

The rearrangement joins TRBV14 to TRBJ1-1; a weak D match, TRBD1 (6 bases). Germline V gene lookup returns CDR1 SGHDN and CDR2 FVKESK. Deletions cut 0 bases from V and 0 bases from J, with 23 bases between. CDR3 length equals 20 residues. CDR3 sequence reads: CASSQDVPSGHPIMNTEAFF. The CDR3 nucleotides read TGTGCCAGCAGCCAAGACGTCCCCTCGGGACACCCGATCATGAACACTGAAGCTTTCTTT.

The chain links TRBV7-9 to TRBJ2-2, with D possibly being TRBD2 (6 bases). CDR3 length: 16 residues. Per germline, CDR1 SEHNR and CDR2 FQNEAQ (reference sequence). With 5 bases removed from V and 6 bases from J, the gap between germline ends came to 19 bases. DNA for the CDR3: TGTGCCAGCAGCCCAACCGGAGGGTATAATTCCGGGGAGCTGTTTTTT. Translation gives CASSPTGGYNSGELFF.

The V and J genes are TRBV7-9 and TRBJ2-5; 7 bases are shared with TRBD1. The ends lost 5 bases at V and 4 bases at J; junction bases unmatched: 10. CDR3 length equals 15 residues. Germline V lookup: CDR1 SEHNR, CDR2 FQNEAQ (reference sequence). CDR3 DNA sequence: TGTGCCAGCAGCGAGTCCCGGGACAGTAGAGAGACCCAGTACTTC. Protein product: CASSESRDSRETQYF.

This clonotype was found a few times. Here the CDR3 reads CASSLATGVGEQYV. Written as DNA, the CDR3 is TGTGCCAGCAGCTTAGCGACAGGGGTTGGAGAGCAGTACGTC. J is TRBJ2-7 and V is TRBV7-9; 8 nucleotides align to TRBD1. The CDR3 is made up of 14 amino acids. Trimming removed 0 bases from V and 7 bases from J; junction bases left unmatched: 5. Germline V lookup: CDR1 SEHNR, CDR2 FQNEAQ (reference sequence).

This clonotype has only a few counts. This sequence joins TRBV7-6 and TRBJ2-1, with D perhaps being TRBD1 or TRBD2 (6 bases each). V was trimmed by 1 base and J by 9 bases, leaving 10 bases between them. This CDR3 region has 13 residues. Germline lookup yields CDR1 SGHVS and CDR2 FNYEAQ. CDR3 in DNA: TGTGCCAGCAGCTTAGGGGGGGCCGTTGAGCAGTTCTTC. Its protein is CASSLGGAVEQFF.

The chain combines TRBV4-1 with TRBJ2-7; D is unresolved. Trimming took 0 bases from V and 1 from J, leaving 10 bases between them. This CDR3 contains 15 residues. From germline, CDR1 is MGHRA and CDR2 YSYEKL. CDR3 DNA: TGCGCCAGCAGCCAAGATAGAGGATATTCCTACGAGCAGTACTTC. This translates into CASSQDRGYSYEQYF.

The chain links TRBV20-1 to TRBJ1-2, with D unclear. CDR3 size: 15 residues. V lost 1 base and J 5 bases, leaving 17 bases between the germline ends. Germline values: CDR1 DFQATT, CDR2 SNEGSKA (reference sequence). The CDR3: CSARGPVPEGYGYTF. DNA for the CDR3: TGCAGTGCTAGAGGGCCCGTACCTGAAGGATATGGCTACACCTTC.

The genes are TRBV14 and TRBJ2-2; D is unclear. Germline V lookup: CDR1 SGHDN, CDR2 FVKESK. V was clipped by 0 bases and J by 8 bases, with 7 bases between them. The CDR3 is made up of 13 amino acids. The CDR3: CASSQDPAGELFF. The CDR3 DNA follows: TGTGCCAGCAGCCAAGATCCGGCGGGGGAGCTGTTTTTT.

In this sample, this clonotype turned up a few times. The chain combines TRBV4-3 with TRBJ2-7; D remains ambiguous. Germline lookup yields CDR1 LGHNA and CDR2 YSLEER. V dropped 0 bases and J dropped 2 bases, with 11 bases sitting between them. The CDR3 has 15 residues. Here the CDR3 DNA reads TGCGCCAGCAGCCAAGATCGGTACGGAGCCTACGAGCAGTACTTC. Its translation: CASSQDRYGAYEQYF.

Ten or more counts support this clonotype. V gene TRBV7-3 combines with J gene TRBJ1-1, with 8 bases identical to TRBD1. The germline CDR1 and CDR2 sequences are SGHTA and FQGTGA. Trimming removed 5 bases from V and 5 bases from J; junction bases left unmatched: 10. The CDR3 consists of 15 residues. CDR3 residues: CASSADRGGITEAFF. CDR3 nucleotide sequence: TGTGCCAGCAGCGCCGACAGGGGCGGTATTACTGAAGCTTTCTTT.

This clonotype was seen a handful of times. The rearrangement joins TRBV6-5 to TRBJ2-2; D may correspond to TRBD1 or TRBD2 (5 bases each). Between the trimmed V and J ends, which lost 1 base and 6 bases, there was a span of 18 bases. CDR3 length: 17 residues. Germline CDR1 and CDR2: MNHEY and SVGAGI. CDR3 amino acids: CASSYYFGGWGAGELFF. The CDR3 region has the DNA TGTGCCAGCAGTTACTACTTTGGGGGTTGGGGCGCCGGGGAGCTGTTTTTT.

This chain uses TRBV5-6 with TRBJ1-2; D is undetermined. The germline V gene has CDR1 SGHDT and CDR2 YYEEEE. Trimming stripped 5 bases from V and 1 base from J, with 18 bases between. The CDR3 is made up of 16 amino acids. CDR3 protein: CASSPLTHLLNYGYTF. CDR3 nucleotides: TGTGCCAGCAGTCCCCTGACACACCTCCTTAACTATGGCTACACCTTC.